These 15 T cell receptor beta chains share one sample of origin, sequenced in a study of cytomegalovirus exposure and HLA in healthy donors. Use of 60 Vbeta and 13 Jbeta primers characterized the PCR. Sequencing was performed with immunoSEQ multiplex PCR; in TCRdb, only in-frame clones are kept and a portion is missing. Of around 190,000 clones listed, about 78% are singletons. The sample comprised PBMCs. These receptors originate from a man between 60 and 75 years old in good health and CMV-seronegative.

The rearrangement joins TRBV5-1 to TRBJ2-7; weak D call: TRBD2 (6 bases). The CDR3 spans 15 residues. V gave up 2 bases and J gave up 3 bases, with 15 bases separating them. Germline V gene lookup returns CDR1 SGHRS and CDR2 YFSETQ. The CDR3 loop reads CASSFGSGGHYEQYF. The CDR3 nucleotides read TGCGCCAGCAGCTTCGGTAGCGGAGGGCACTACGAGCAGTACTTC. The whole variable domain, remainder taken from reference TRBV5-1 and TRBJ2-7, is KAGVTQTPRYLIKTRGQQVTLSCSPISGHRSVSWYQQTPGQGLQFLFEYFSETQRNKGNFPGRFSGRQFSNSRSEMNVSTLELGDSALYLCASSFGSGGHYEQYFGPGTRLTVT.

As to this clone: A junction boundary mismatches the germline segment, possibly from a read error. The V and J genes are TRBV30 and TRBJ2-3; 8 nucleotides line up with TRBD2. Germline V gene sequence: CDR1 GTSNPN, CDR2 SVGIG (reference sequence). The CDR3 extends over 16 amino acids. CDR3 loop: CAWGVLAGGPSGSQYF. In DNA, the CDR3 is TGTGCCTGGGGTGTACTCGCGGGAGGTCCTAGCGGATCGCAGTATTTT.

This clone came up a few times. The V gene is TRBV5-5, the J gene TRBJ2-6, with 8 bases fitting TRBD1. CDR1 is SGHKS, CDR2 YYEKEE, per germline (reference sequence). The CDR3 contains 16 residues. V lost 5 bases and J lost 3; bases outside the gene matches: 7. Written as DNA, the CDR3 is TGTGCCAGCAGGAGGGACAGGTCCTATGGGGCCAACGTCCTGACTTTC. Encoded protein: CASRRDRSYGANVLTF.

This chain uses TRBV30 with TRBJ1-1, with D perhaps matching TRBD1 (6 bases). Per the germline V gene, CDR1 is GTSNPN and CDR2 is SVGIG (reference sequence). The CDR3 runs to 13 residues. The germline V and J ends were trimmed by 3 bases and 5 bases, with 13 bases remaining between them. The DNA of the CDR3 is TGTGCCTGGAGGCAGGGGTTGAGGACTGAAGCTTTCTTT. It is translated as CAWRQGLRTEAFF.

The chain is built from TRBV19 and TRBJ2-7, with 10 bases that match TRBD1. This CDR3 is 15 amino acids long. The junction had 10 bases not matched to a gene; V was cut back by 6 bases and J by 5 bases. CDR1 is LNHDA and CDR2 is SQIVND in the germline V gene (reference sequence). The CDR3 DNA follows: TGTGCCAGTAGGGGACAGGGGAAGGTTAGTGACGAGCAGTACTTC. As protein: CASRGQGKVSDEQYF.

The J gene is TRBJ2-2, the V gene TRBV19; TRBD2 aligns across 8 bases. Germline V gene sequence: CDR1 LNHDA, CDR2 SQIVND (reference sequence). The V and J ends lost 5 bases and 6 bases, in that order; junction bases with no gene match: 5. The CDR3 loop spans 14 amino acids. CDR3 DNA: TGTGCCAGTAGTCGGGGACTAGGTTCCGGGGAGCTGTTTTTT. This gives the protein CASSRGLGSGELFF.

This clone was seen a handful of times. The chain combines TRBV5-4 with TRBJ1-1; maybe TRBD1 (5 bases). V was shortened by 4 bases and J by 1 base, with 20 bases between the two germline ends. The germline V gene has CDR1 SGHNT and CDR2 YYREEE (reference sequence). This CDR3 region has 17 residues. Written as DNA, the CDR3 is TGTGCCAGCAGCCCTAGGGGCGCGGGACTCGCGAACACTGAAGCTTTCTTT. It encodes CASSPRGAGLANTEAFF.

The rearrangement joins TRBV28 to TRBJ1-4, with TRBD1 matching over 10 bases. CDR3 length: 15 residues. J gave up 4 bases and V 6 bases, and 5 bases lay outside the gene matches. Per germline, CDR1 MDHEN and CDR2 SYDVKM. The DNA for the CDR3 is TGTGCCAGCAGGGGACAGGGGCACAATAATGAAAAACTGTTTTTT. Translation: CASRGQGHNNEKLFF.

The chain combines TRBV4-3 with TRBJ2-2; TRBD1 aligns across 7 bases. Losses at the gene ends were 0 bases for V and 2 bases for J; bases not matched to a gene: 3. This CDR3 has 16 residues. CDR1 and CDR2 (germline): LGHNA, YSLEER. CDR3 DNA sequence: TGCGCCAGCAGCCAAGATGCAGGGGGAAACACCGGGGAGCTGTTTTTT. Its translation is CASSQDAGGNTGELFF.

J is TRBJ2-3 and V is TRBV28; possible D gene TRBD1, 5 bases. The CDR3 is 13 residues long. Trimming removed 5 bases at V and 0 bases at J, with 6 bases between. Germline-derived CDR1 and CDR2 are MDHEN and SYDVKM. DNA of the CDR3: TGTGCCAGCAGTCAGGGTAGCACAGATACGCAGTATTTT. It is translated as CASSQGSTDTQYF.

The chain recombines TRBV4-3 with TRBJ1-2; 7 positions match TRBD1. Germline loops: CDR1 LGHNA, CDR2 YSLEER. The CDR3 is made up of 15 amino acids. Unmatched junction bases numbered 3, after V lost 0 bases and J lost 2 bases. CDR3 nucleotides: TGCGCCAGCAGCCAAGATAAGGGACAGAACTATGGCTACACCTTC. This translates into CASSQDKGQNYGYTF.

The CDR3 is CASSEKGRVGGYTF. CDR3 bases: TGTGCCAGCAGTGAAAAAGGCAGGGTGGGAGGCTACACCTTC. The V call is TRBV2, the J call TRBJ1-2; D might be TRBD1 (5 bases). The ends were cut back, 2 bases at V and 8 bases at J, with 15 bases in the middle. From germline, CDR1 is SNHLY and CDR2 FYNNEI. There are 14 residues in the CDR3.

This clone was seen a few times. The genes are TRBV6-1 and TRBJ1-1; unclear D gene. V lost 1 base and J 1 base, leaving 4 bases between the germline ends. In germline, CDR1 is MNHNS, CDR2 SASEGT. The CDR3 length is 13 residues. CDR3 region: CASSEVRNTEAFF. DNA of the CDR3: TGTGCCAGCAGTGAAGTTAGGAACACTGAAGCTTTCTTT.

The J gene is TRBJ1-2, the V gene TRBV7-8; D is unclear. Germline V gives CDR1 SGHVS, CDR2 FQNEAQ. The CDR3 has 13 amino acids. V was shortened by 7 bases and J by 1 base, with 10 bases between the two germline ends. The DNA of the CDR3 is TGTGCCAGCACCTCTGAGCTTAACTATGGCTACACCTTC. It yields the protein CASTSELNYGYTF.

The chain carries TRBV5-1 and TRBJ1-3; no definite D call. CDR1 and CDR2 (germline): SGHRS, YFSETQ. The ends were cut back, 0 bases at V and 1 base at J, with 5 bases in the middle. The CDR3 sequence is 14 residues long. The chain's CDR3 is CASSLDTSGNTIYF. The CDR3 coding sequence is TGCGCCAGCAGCTTGGATACTTCTGGAAACACCATATATTTT.